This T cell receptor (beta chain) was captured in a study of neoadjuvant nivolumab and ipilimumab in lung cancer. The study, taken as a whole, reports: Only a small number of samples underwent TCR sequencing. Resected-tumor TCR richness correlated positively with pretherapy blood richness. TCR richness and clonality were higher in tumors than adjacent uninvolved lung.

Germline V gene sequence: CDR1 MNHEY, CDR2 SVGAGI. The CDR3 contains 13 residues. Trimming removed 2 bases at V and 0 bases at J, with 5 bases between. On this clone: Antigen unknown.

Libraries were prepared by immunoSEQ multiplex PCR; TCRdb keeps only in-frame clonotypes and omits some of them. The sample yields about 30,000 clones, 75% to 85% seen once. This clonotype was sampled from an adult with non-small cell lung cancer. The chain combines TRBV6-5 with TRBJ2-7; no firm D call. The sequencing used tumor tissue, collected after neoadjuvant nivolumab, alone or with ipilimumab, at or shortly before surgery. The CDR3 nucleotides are TGTGCCAGCAGTTACCAGAGCTCCTACGAGCAGTACTTC. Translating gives CASSYQSSYEQYF.